The source of this TCR beta chain is a study of response to subunit inactivated influenza vaccine. MiXCR, run by TCRdb on the RT-PCR reads, gives a single entry per CDR3 protein. The sample lists approximately 530,000 distinct CDR3 sequences, roughly 7.9% occurring once. Study-level findings and limits: Only a handful of new T cells, the authors suggested, are recruited with each seasonal influenza vaccination.

The length of the CDR3 is 15 residues. In germline, CDR1 is LNHNV, CDR2 YYDKDF (reference sequence). With V trimmed by 5 bases and J by 2 bases, 9 bases remained unmatched. Many counts were recorded for this clonotype. Antigen unknown. The specimen was PBMCs from blood, collected 23 to 25 months after vaccination. The TCR comes from a man aged 50-75 years who received an inactivated influenza vaccine. V and J are TRBV15 and TRBJ2-7; 7 bases map to TRBD1. CDR3 nucleotides: TGTGCCACCAGCCGAGGGACAGCCCTTACCTACGAGCAGTACTTC. It yields the protein CATSRGTALTYEQYF.